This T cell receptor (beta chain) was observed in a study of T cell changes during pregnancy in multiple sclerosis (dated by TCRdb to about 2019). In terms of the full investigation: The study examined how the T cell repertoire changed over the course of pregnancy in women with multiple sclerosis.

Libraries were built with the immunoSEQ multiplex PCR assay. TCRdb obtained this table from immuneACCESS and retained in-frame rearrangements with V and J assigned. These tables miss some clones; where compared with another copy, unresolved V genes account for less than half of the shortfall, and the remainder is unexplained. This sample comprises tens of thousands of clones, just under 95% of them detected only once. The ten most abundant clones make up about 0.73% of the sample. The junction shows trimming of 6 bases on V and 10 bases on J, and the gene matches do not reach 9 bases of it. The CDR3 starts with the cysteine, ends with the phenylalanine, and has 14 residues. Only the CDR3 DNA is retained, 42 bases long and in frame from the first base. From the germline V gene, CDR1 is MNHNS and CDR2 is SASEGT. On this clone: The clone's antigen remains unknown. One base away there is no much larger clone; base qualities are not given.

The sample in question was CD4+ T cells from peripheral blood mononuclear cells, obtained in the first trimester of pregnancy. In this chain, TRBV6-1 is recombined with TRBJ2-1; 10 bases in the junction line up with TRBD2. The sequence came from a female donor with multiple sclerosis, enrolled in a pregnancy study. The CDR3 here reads CASRSSGRGQEQFF. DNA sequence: TGTGCCAGCAGGTCGAGCGGGAGGGGGCAGGAGCAGTTCTTC.